Each of the 26 T cell receptor beta chains below was sequenced from the same sample in a study of blood T cells in healthy people across ages. With a J-beta primer mix and a sample-barcoded 5' primer, a second PCR ran about 6 to 11 cycles. TCRdb used MiXCR to reprocess the 5' RACE reads, holding one entry per CDR3 protein. The table has some 930,000 distinct CDR3 sequences, approximately 32% seen once. This sample also belongs to another study, concerning T cells of mothers and their children.

Sequencing was done on a sample of blood. These receptors came from a woman in her thirties or forties in good health.

This clonotype was detected only once. Relative to the germline gene, one junction end is altered; a read error may explain this. The chain carries TRBV15 and TRBJ1-3; 9 bases align to TRBD1. Germline V lookup: CDR1 LNHNV, CDR2 YYDKDF (reference sequence). The CDR3 covers 17 residues. The CDR3: CAASLRDRAFSGNTIYF. The CDR3 coding sequence is TGTGCCGCCAGCCTAAGGGACAGGGCCTTCTCTGGGAACACCATATATTTT.

This clonotype was seen more than once but under ten times. The chain joins TRBV7-2 to TRBJ1-5; possible D gene TRBD1, 6 bases. V lost 5 bases and J lost 7, with 15 bases in between. The CDR3 covers 14 residues. The V gene's germline CDR1 is SGHTA and CDR2 FQGNSA. Here the CDR3 DNA reads TGTGCCAGCAGCCCAACAGGGCCGGGGCAGCCCCAGCATTTT. Protein: CASSPTGPGQPQHF.

This chain joins TRBV9 and TRBJ1-3; possible D gene TRBD1, 5 bases. Germline CDR1 and CDR2: SGDLS and YYNGEE. Between the trimmed V and J ends, which lost 4 bases and 0 bases, there was a span of 11 bases. The CDR3 has 15 residues. The DNA of the CDR3 is TGTGCCAGCAGCCACGGGACCGACTCTGGAAACACCATATATTTT. This sequence encodes CASSHGTDSGNTIYF.

The rearrangement joins TRBV2 to TRBJ2-2, with 7 bases identical to TRBD2. The V gene's germline CDR1 is SNHLY and CDR2 FYNNEI. The CDR3 is 15 residues long. Trimming at V came to 5 bases and at J to 0 bases, leaving 3 bases not matched to a gene. The CDR3 DNA reads TGTGCCAGCAGTACTAGCGTTTCGAACACCGGGGAGCTGTTTTTT. It encodes CASSTSVSNTGELFF.

For this clonotype: Possible read error: a much larger clone is one base away. The chain combines TRBV28 with TRBJ2-5, with D possibly being TRBD2 (5 bases). V was pared by 7 bases and J by 1 base, with 10 bases between. Germline CDR1 and CDR2: MDHEN and SYDVKM. This CDR3 region has 13 residues. CDR3 nucleotide sequence: TGTGCCAGCACTGGCGCGGGCCAAGAGACCCAGTACTTC. Translated, it gives CASTGAGQETQYF.

V and J are TRBV4-3 and TRBJ1-4, with unresolved D. Germline-derived CDR1 and CDR2 are LGHNA and YSLEER. The CDR3 runs to 15 residues. The V end lost 4 bases, the J end lost 3 bases, and 12 bases lay between the germline ends. The CDR3 DNA follows: TGCGCCAGCAGCCCTAATCTCGGTCCTAATGAAAAACTGTTTTTT. This gives the protein CASSPNLGPNEKLFF.

This clonotype has ten or more counts. This sequence joins TRBV29-1 and TRBJ2-6, with D tentatively TRBD1 (6 bases). V dropped 6 bases and J dropped 6 bases, with 9 bases sitting between them. From germline, CDR1 is SQVTM and CDR2 ANQGSEA. This CDR3 spans 12 amino acids. CDR3 sequence reads: CSVSGQANVLTF. The CDR3 nucleotides read TGCAGCGTCTCGGGACAGGCCAACGTCCTGACTTTC.

The chain couples TRBV4-3 to TRBJ2-7; weak D call: TRBD1 (6 bases). Germline CDR1 is LGHNA and CDR2 is YSLEER. The germline V and J ends were trimmed by 1 base and 0 bases, with 13 bases remaining between them. This CDR3 has 16 residues. The CDR3 loop reads CASSQGTVTYSYEQYF. The CDR3 coding sequence is TGCGCCAGCAGCCAAGGGACAGTCACCTACTCCTACGAGCAGTACTTC.

The gene calls are TRBV21-1 and TRBJ2-3. TRBV21-1 is designated a pseudogene. The CDR3 runs to 13 residues. CDR3 amino acids: CASSNYLVDTQYF. The CDR3, as DNA: TGTGCCAGCAGCAACTACTTGGTAGATACGCAGTATTTT.

This sequence joins TRBV5-1 and TRBJ2-3, with 7 bases fitting TRBD1. Germline V gene sequence: CDR1 SGHRS, CDR2 YFSETQ. V lost 3 bases, J lost 6 bases, and 10 bases stayed unmatched. This CDR3 has 15 amino acids. CDR3 amino acids: CASSYSGTEWDTQYF. The CDR3 bases are TGCGCCAGCAGCTACTCCGGGACAGAATGGGATACGCAGTATTTT.

J is TRBJ2-1 and V is TRBV18; D uncertain. The CDR3 contains 11 residues. CDR1 KGHSH and CDR2 LQKENI come from the germline V gene. V was shortened by 3 bases and J by 9 bases, with 6 bases between the two germline ends. The CDR3, as DNA: TGTGCCAGCTCACCTCAGACTGAGCAGTTCTTC. The encoded protein is CASSPQTEQFF. The full variable domain, rest sourced from reference TRBV18 and TRBJ2-1, is NAGVMQNPRHLVRRRGQEARLRCSPMKGHSHVYWYRQLPEEGLKFMVYLQKENIIDESGMPKERFSAEFPKEGPSILRIQQVVRGDSAAYFCASSPQTEQFFGPGTRLTVL.

The chain uses TRBV12-3 or TRBV12-4 and TRBJ2-3, with D hard to call. The V end lost 7 bases, the J end lost 1 base, and 12 bases lay between the germline ends. The CDR3 totals 14 residues. CDR3 protein: CASNGPGGTDTQYF. In nucleotides, the CDR3 is TGTGCCAGCAACGGTCCTGGGGGCACAGATACGCAGTATTTT.

The chain combines TRBV6-5 with TRBJ1-2; unclear D gene. In germline, CDR1 is MNHEY, CDR2 SVGAGI. The V end lost 0 bases, the J end lost 2 bases, and 10 bases lay between the germline ends. This CDR3 contains 15 residues. The CDR3 DNA is TGTGCCAGCAGTTACTCGTCCACCTTGAACTATGGCTACACCTTC. Translation gives CASSYSSTLNYGYTF.

This clonotype was picked up many times. The genes are TRBV12-5 and TRBJ2-1; the D is unclear. CDR1 and CDR2 (germline): LGHNT, FRNRAP. Trimming pared 3 bases from V and 7 bases from J, leaving 7 bases between. The CDR3 length is 12 residues. The DNA for the CDR3 is TGTGCTAGTGGTTTTGATGGGAATGAGCAGTTCTTC. This translates into CASGFDGNEQFF. Filled out from reference TRBV12-5 and TRBJ2-1, the complete variable domain reads DARVTQTPRHKVTEMGQEVTMRCQPILGHNTVFWYRQTMMQGLELLAYFRNRAPLDDSGMPKDRFSAEMPDATLATLKIQPSEPRDSAVYFCASGFDGNEQFFGPGTRLTVL.

The genes are TRBV5-1 and TRBJ2-7; no definite D call. The ends were cut back, 7 bases at V and 2 bases at J, with 13 bases in the middle. CDR1 SGHRS and CDR2 YFSETQ come from the germline V gene. This CDR3 is built from 13 residues. CDR3 DNA sequence: TGCGCCAGCGGGTGGACGGATCCCTACGAGCAGTACTTC. It codes for CASGWTDPYEQYF.

In this sample, this clonotype turned up a few times. The V and J genes are TRBV14 and TRBJ2-5, with 15 nucleotides matching TRBD2. J was trimmed by 5 bases and V by 4 bases; bases with no gene match: 8. CDR1 is SGHDN, CDR2 FVKESK, per germline. There are 17 residues in the CDR3. CDR3 region: CASSPWTSGGAWETQYF. DNA of the CDR3: TGTGCCAGCAGCCCTTGGACTAGCGGGGGGGCCTGGGAGACCCAGTACTTC.

The count of this clonotype is one. The chain carries TRBV10-3 and TRBJ2-7; 7 positions match TRBD2. The trim removed 1 base at V and 7 bases at J, leaving 13 bases unmatched. Germline loops: CDR1 ENHRY, CDR2 SYGVKD. The CDR3 runs to 16 residues. The CDR3 DNA reads TGTGCCATCAGTGAGTTTGTGGCGGGAGTAATCAATGAGCAGTACTTC. Translated, it gives CAISEFVAGVINEQYF.

The chain carries TRBV9 and TRBJ1-2, with unresolved D. The V gene lost 4 bases and the J gene lost 8 bases, with 15 bases spanning the gap. Germline V gene sequence: CDR1 SGDLS, CDR2 YYNGEE. The CDR3 covers 13 residues. The CDR3 sequence: CASSIRMGRGYTF. The CDR3 nucleotides read TGTGCCAGCAGCATACGGATGGGCCGAGGCTACACCTTC.

The chain joins TRBV5-6 to TRBJ2-5; D remains unclear. The V and J ends lost 0 bases and 4 bases respectively, with 13 bases between them. Germline V gene data show CDR1 as SGHDT and CDR2 as YYEEEE. This CDR3 region has 15 residues. CDR3 in DNA: TGTGCCAGCAGCTTGGGGCGACCGTCGGGAGAGACCCAGTACTTC. Protein sequence: CASSLGRPSGETQYF.

This clonotype was counted a few times. This chain links TRBV2 with TRBJ2-3; 7 bases line up with TRBD2. CDR1 SNHLY and CDR2 FYNNEI come from the germline V gene. This CDR3 has 16 residues. V was pared by 1 base and J by 2 bases, with 6 bases of the junction left unmatched. CDR3 amino acids: CASSEVSGDYTDTQYF. The DNA of the CDR3 is TGTGCCAGCAGTGAAGTGTCCGGGGACTACACAGATACGCAGTATTTT.

The chain has TRBV5-1 and TRBJ2-7; D remains unclear. Deletions cut 0 bases from V and 6 bases from J, with 10 bases between. Germline assignment: CDR1 SGHRS and CDR2 YFSETQ. CDR3 length equals 13 residues. CDR3 in amino acids: CASSLEGLAEQYF. Here the CDR3 DNA reads TGCGCCAGCAGCTTGGAGGGCCTCGCCGAGCAGTACTTC.

This clonotype was seen only a few times. This chain uses TRBV20-1 with TRBJ2-7; the match to TRBD1 covers 7 bases. CDR1 DFQATT and CDR2 SNEGSKA come from the germline V gene (reference sequence). After removal of 0 bases from V and 3 bases from J, the junction contained 5 bases not matched to a gene. The CDR3 sequence is 14 residues long. The CDR3: CSAREKTGIYEQYF. The CDR3 nucleotides read TGCAGTGCTAGAGAAAAGACAGGGATCTACGAGCAGTACTTC.

The chain has TRBV5-1 and TRBJ1-1; D is possibly TRBD1 (5 bases). The CDR3 has 14 amino acids. Germline V gene data show CDR1 as SGHRS and CDR2 as YFSETQ. Trimming shortened V by 3 bases and J by 0 bases, and 9 bases separated the two germline ends. The CDR3 reads CASSWPGVNTEAFF. CDR3 DNA sequence: TGCGCCAGCAGCTGGCCGGGGGTGAACACTGAAGCTTTCTTT.

V gene TRBV6-4 combines with J gene TRBJ2-2, with D uncertain. V lost 7 bases to trimming and J lost 0 bases, with 6 bases between them. There are 13 residues in the CDR3. Germline CDR1 and CDR2: MRHNA and SNTAGT. DNA of the CDR3: TGTGCCAGCAAGGTCGCGAACACCGGGGAGCTGTTTTTT. Protein: CASKVANTGELFF.

This chain joins TRBV7-2 and TRBJ2-7, with TRBD2 identical over 8 bases. CDR1 and CDR2 (germline): SGHTA, FQGNSA. The V gene end was trimmed by 5 bases and the J gene end by 6 bases; junction bases not matched to a gene: 18. The CDR3 contains 17 residues. The CDR3 nucleotides are TGTGCCAGCAGCGGACGGACTAGCTCCTCAAGAGGAGGCGAGCAGTACTTC. Protein product: CASSGRTSSSRGGEQYF.

V gene TRBV28 combines with J gene TRBJ1-1; possibly TRBD1 for D (6 bases). Trimming stripped 5 bases from V and 4 bases from J, with 17 bases between. This CDR3 region has 15 residues. Germline V gives CDR1 MDHEN, CDR2 SYDVKM. The CDR3 bases are TGTGCCAGCAGTCAGGTTTGGGGGGCGGGCACTGAAGCTTTCTTT. Translated: CASSQVWGAGTEAFF.